This T cell receptor (beta chain) was retrieved from a study of blood T cell repertoires in COVID-19. Background on the study: The study drew acute and convalescent COVID-19 samples from the United States, Italy and Spain. PBMCs, B-cell-depleted T cells, or T cells provided the cDNA or gDNA that made up the material.

V lost 2 bases and J 3 bases, leaving 19 bases between the germline ends. The CDR3 is 17 residues long. From germline, CDR1 is SGHRS and CDR2 YFSETQ. In the original analysis: Estimated nucleated cell counts came from reference gene primer amplification. Assay: immunoSEQ multiplex PCR; the TCRdb copy retains only in-frame clones and omits some. The V and J calls and the clone size are those of that table, but D and trimming were determined from the DNA. The repertoire holds 300,000 to 400,000 clones, with around 91% as singletons. Sequenced: peripheral blood. The chain carries TRBV5-1 and TRBJ2-3, with D possibly matching TRBD2 (6 bases). This receptor was obtained from a young woman who had recovered from COVID-19. CDR3 in DNA: TGCGCCAGCAGCTTTGCGGGTTCTTGGCGGGGAACAGATACGCAGTATTTT. This sequence encodes CASSFAGSWRGTDTQYF.